This passage covers 5 T cell receptor beta chains from one sample sequenced in a study of T-cell reconstitution after alpha-beta-depleted transplantation in children. It was with unique molecular identifiers that the TCRbeta library was prepared. TCRdb itself ran the PCR reads through MiXCR, one entry per CDR3 protein. The sample carries about 1,000,000 distinct CDR3 sequences, under 30% recorded once. Sequences were derived from PBMCs, mostly from graft donor cells, sampled 360 days after TCRalphabeta/CD19-depleted stem cell transplant. The receptors originated from a boy younger than two who had a stem cell transplant for SCID, so the T cells may come from the graft donor.

This clonotype was observed a handful of times. J is TRBJ2-1 and V is TRBV29-1; D might be TRBD2 (5 bases). V was shortened by 4 bases and J by 0 bases, with 13 bases between the two germline ends. The CDR3 extends over 15 amino acids. Germline V CDR1 and CDR2: SQVTM, ANQGSEA. The CDR3 region has the DNA TGCAGCGTTGGCCCGGGAAGAAGCTCCTACAATGAGCAGTTCTTC. Translating gives CSVGPGRSSYNEQFF.

This clonotype was observed a handful of times. The genes are TRBV12-3 or TRBV12-4 and TRBJ1-2, with no clear D. Trimming shortened V by 6 bases and J by 1 base, and 15 bases separated the two germline ends. The CDR3 extends over 15 amino acids. CDR3 sequence: CASSPRFSGNYGYTF. CDR3 DNA: TGTGCCAGCAGCCCAAGGTTCTCTGGTAACTATGGCTACACCTTC.

The chain combines TRBV4-1 with TRBJ2-5, with 9 bases aligning to TRBD1. The CDR3 is 16 residues long. J lost 5 bases, V lost 4 bases, and 11 bases had no gene match. Germline CDR1 MGHRA, CDR2 YSYEKL. CDR3 in DNA: TGCGCCAGCAGCCCCCTTAACAGGGGGCGGTTGGAGACCCAGTACTTC. This gives the protein CASSPLNRGRLETQYF.

The table lists this clonotype with many counts. V and J are TRBV30 and TRBJ2-7; the D gene is possibly TRBD1 (6 bases). Germline V lookup: CDR1 GTSNPN, CDR2 SVGIG (reference sequence). The germline V and J ends were trimmed by 5 bases and 3 bases, with 14 bases remaining between them. The length of the CDR3 is 13 residues. The CDR3 DNA reads as TGTGCCTGGGGGGTTGGACAGAGCTACGAGCAGTACTTC. It is translated as CAWGVGQSYEQYF.

This clonotype was detected only a few times. The chain couples TRBV5-1 to TRBJ2-5; D not certain. Germline loops: CDR1 SGHRS, CDR2 YFSETQ. V shed 2 bases and J shed 1 base, with 12 bases lying between them. The CDR3 spans 15 residues. The CDR3 sequence: CASSFLVPGQETQYF. In nucleotides, the CDR3 is TGCGCCAGCAGCTTTTTGGTTCCGGGCCAAGAGACCCAGTACTTC.